A single sample is the source of the 5 T cell receptor beta chains below, sequenced in a study of blood T cell repertoires in COVID-19. Using immunoSEQ multiplex PCR, the repertoire was profiled, and TCRdb retains in-frame clones only, with some absent. The sample contains around 180,000 clones, nearly 85% of which appear only once. The sequencing sample was made of peripheral blood. The receptors stem from a woman younger than 45 with acute or convalescent COVID-19.

The CDR3 nucleotides are TGCGCCAGCCGACAACAGGGGGCTAGGAACACTGAAGCTTTCTTT. This sequence encodes CASRQQGARNTEAFF. The V gene is TRBV5-1, the J gene TRBJ1-1, with 9 bases aligning to TRBD1. CDR3 length: 15 amino acids. The trim removed 7 bases at V and 1 base at J, leaving 8 bases unmatched. From germline, CDR1 is SGHRS and CDR2 YFSETQ.

The chain joins TRBV3-1 (or the pseudogene TRBV3-2) to TRBJ1-3, with TRBD1 as a possible D gene (6 bases). This CDR3 region has 16 residues. Germline V gene data show CDR1 as LGHDT and CDR2 as YNNKEL (reference sequence). V lost 4 bases to trimming and J lost 0 bases, with 13 bases between them. The CDR3 reads CASSLTGTFSGNTIYF. The CDR3 region has the DNA TGTGCCAGCAGCCTAACAGGGACCTTCTCTGGAAACACCATATATTTT.

This chain joins TRBV3-1 (or the pseudogene TRBV3-2) and TRBJ2-3; TRBD2 aligns across 8 bases. Germline V gives CDR1 LGHDT, CDR2 YNNKEL (reference sequence). This CDR3 has 14 residues. The J segment lost 5 bases and the V segment lost 7 bases, leaving 8 bases of the junction unmatched. The CDR3 bases are TGTGCCAGCACCCTCGGGCTAGCGGGAGATACGCAGTATTTT. Protein sequence: CASTLGLAGDTQYF.

The rearrangement links TRBV27 to TRBJ1-5; 7 bases match TRBD1. Germline V gene lookup returns CDR1 MNHEY and CDR2 SMNVEV (reference sequence). Unmatched junction bases numbered 6, after V lost 4 bases and J lost 3 bases. The CDR3 is 15 residues long. The DNA of the CDR3 is TGTGCCAGCAGTTCTCGGGACAGAATCAATCAGCCCCAGCATTTT. Its protein is CASSSRDRINQPQHF.

The table lists this clone with a count of one. V usage is TRBV28 and J usage is TRBJ1-4; maybe TRBD1 (5 bases). The CDR3 is made up of 14 amino acids. V shed 8 bases and J shed 7 bases, with 17 bases lying between them. Germline CDR1 and CDR2: MDHEN and SYDVKM. The CDR3 sequence: CASHLGGLGEKLFF. As DNA, the CDR3 is TGTGCCAGCCATCTCGGGGGATTAGGTGAAAAACTGTTTTTT.